This TCR beta chain was sequenced during a study of T cells after yellow fever vaccination. UMIs and a universal primer site were added when TCR cDNA was made by 5'RACE template switching. TCRdb re-called the 5' RACE reads with MiXCR, one entry per CDR3 protein. The sample has some 260,000 distinct CDR3 sequences, around 5.2% seen once. Notes on the study in general: A limited proportion of clonotypes was detected within both the CD4 and CD8 compartments. Repertoires sorted by FACS could include abundant clonotypes that are contaminants from the bulk population. The study re-detected most primary-vaccination clones after the booster (around 96% CD4, approximately 88% CD8).

CDR1 is SGHTA and CDR2 is FQGNSA in the germline V gene. The CDR3 contains 12 residues. Between the trimmed V and J ends, which lost 2 bases and 10 bases, there was a span of 9 bases. About this clonotype: What it recognizes is unknown.

Sequences were derived from CD4+ T cells sorted from PBMCs, sampled on the day of the yellow fever booster vaccination. This chain uses TRBV7-2 with TRBJ2-1; no definite D call. This TCR came from a man aged 18 to 29 who received the YFV17D yellow fever vaccine. CDR3 loop: CASSLPPQEQFF. CDR3 coding DNA: TGTGCCAGCAGCTTACCCCCCCAGGAGCAGTTCTTC.